The source of this T cell receptor (beta chain) is a study of regulatory T cells in long-lasting Graves disease. Relying on iRepertoire HTBI primers and Arm-PCR of CDR3 regions, the team built TCR beta libraries. Via MiXCR, TCRdb re-called the multiplex PCR reads, giving one row per CDR3 protein. The top ten clones hold 9.5% to 12% of a sample with 400,000 to 500,000 distinct CDR3 sequences, about 16% of them seen once. Documented time point: newly diagnosed GD, antithyroid drugs for less than 3 months. Extracted PBMC RNA gave rise to the TCR library. This clonotype was counted many times. These data were also reused for a study on T cells in Graves' hyperthyroidism and ophthalmopathy.

This clonotype was obtained from a young woman with Graves disease. Here the sequenced sample was peripheral blood mononuclear cells (PBMCs), taken at new diagnosis, from a patient treated with antithyroid drugs.

The CDR3 sequence: CASSFMSEAFF. CDR3 coding DNA: TGTGCCAGCAGTTTTATGTCTGAAGCTTTCTTT. The genes are TRBV12-3 or TRBV12-4 and TRBJ1-1; D not certain. V lost 3 bases, J lost 6 bases, and 5 bases lay in between. This CDR3 has 11 residues.